This TCR beta chain is drawn from a study of blood T cell repertoires in COVID-19. Looking at the study overall: Acute and convalescent COVID-19 samples came from the United States, Italy and Spain. T cells, B-cell-depleted T cells, or PBMCs supplied cDNA or gDNA.

Sequenced by immunoSEQ multiplex PCR; TCRdb stores in-frame clones only, minus some. Here the sample spans about 23,000 clones, about 80% being singletons. The germline gives CDR1 SGHDN, CDR2 FVKESK. The trim removed 0 bases at V and 3 bases at J, leaving 5 bases unmatched. The CDR3 is 17 amino acids. Sample: peripheral blood. The clonotype comes from an older man with acute or convalescent COVID-19. J is TRBJ2-5 and V is TRBV14, with 12 positions matching TRBD2. The CDR3 coding sequence is TGTGCCAGCAGCCAAGACGTGACTAGCGGGAGTGAAGAGACCCAGTACTTC. Protein: CASSQDVTSGSEETQYF.